The rows below give T cell receptor beta chains drawn from one sample of a study of human T cells and chemical hapten exposure. TCRdb independently ran MiXCR on the RACE reads; one entry per CDR3 protein. The sample gives 95,000 to 150,000 distinct CDR3 sequences, about 14% of which show up once; around 3% is in the top ten. Sequences were derived from whole blood, sampled in connection with sensitization to the hapten diphenylcyclopropenone (DPC). Every receptor here comes from a woman aged 18-29 years with alopecia areata. Some clones in this sample may be carry-over from other donors' samples. Each CDR3 is given with its conserved first and last residue. Each record gives: V gene, clone size, J gene, D gene, CDR3 protein, CDR3 DNA. A D gene is named only where the DNA matches it firmly. The listing skips clone size in some rows; elsewhere it reads once, few, many or a size class.

>TRBV4-3|-|TRBJ1-3|-
CASVRWYGNTIYF
TGCGCCAGCGTACGGTGGTACGGAAACACCATATATTTT
>TRBV29-1|few|TRBJ2-2|-
CSVLGFLGGELFF
TGCAGCGTCCTCGGGTTCCTTGGCGGGGAGCTGTTTTTT
>TRBV6-4|-|TRBJ2-3|-
CASSDSADTQYF
TGTGCCAGCAGTGACTCAGCAGATACGCAGTATTTT
>TRBV9|-|TRBJ2-3|TRBD2
CASSVSSGGADTQYF
TGTGCCAGCAGCGTTAGTAGCGGGGGGGCAGATACGCAGTATTTT
>TRBV18|many|TRBJ1-2|-
CASSPADVLLGYTF
TGTGCCAGCTCACCTGCCGACGTGCTTTTGGGCTACACCTTC
>TRBV20-1|-|TRBJ2-4|-
CSARETLAKNIQYF
TGCAGTGCTAGAGAGACCCTAGCCAAAAACATTCAGTACTTC
>TRBV6-5|-|TRBJ1-2|-
CASSQFLMRGYGYTF
TGTGCCAGCAGTCAATTTCTGATGAGAGGCTATGGCTACACCTTC
>TRBV5-1|many|TRBJ1-5|-
CASSLDTWGNQPQHF
TGCGCCAGCAGCTTGGACACCTGGGGCAATCAGCCCCAGCATTTT
>TRBV4-1|many|TRBJ1-1|-
CASSQDRWEITEAFF
TGCGCCAGCAGCCAAGATCGATGGGAGATCACTGAAGCTTTCTTT
>TRBV9|few|TRBJ2-1|TRBD2
CASSSKGSSGTYNEQFF
TGTGCCAGCAGCTCGAAGGGGTCTAGCGGTACCTACAATGAGCAGTTCTTC
>TRBV12-3/TRBV12-4|few|TRBJ2-5|TRBD2
CASSLSSGGARETQYF
TGTGCCAGCAGTTTGTCTAGCGGGGGGGCCCGAGAGACCCAGTACTTC
>TRBV9|many|TRBJ1-1|-
CASSVEANTEAFF
TGTGCCAGCAGCGTAGAAGCCAACACTGAAGCTTTCTTT
>TRBV7-9|few|TRBJ1-1|-
CASSMRMTEAFF
TGTGCCAGCAGCATGCGGATGACTGAAGCTTTCTTT
>TRBV10-3|-|TRBJ2-2|-
CATRTANTGELFF
TGTGCCACCCGGACGGCGAACACCGGGGAGCTGTTTTTT
>TRBV18|-|TRBJ2-3|TRBD1
CASPGQGADTQYF
TGTGCCAGCCCGGGACAGGGCGCAGATACGCAGTATTTT
>TRBV5-1|few|TRBJ2-3|-
CASSTWTSSTDTQYF
TGCGCCAGCAGCACCTGGACGTCGAGCACAGATACGCAGTATTTT
>TRBV3-1|-|TRBJ2-4|-
CASSRTANIQYF
TGTGCCAGCAGCCGGACGGCAAACATTCAGTACTTC
>TRBV7-6|few|TRBJ2-5|-
CASSYTGPGETQYF
TGTGCCAGCAGCTATACAGGGCCAGGGGAGACCCAGTACTTC
>TRBV3-1|-|TRBJ1-1|-
CASSPFRRVNTEAFF
TGTGCCAGCAGTCCCTTTCGCAGGGTGAACACTGAAGCTTTCTTT
>TRBV2|few|TRBJ2-5|-
CASKRYQETQYF
TGTGCCAGCAAGAGGTACCAAGAGACCCAGTACTTC
>TRBV20-1|few|TRBJ2-3|-
CSAEDGTDTQYF
TGCAGTGCCGAAGACGGCACAGATACGCAGTATTTT
>TRBV7-9|many|TRBJ2-3|-
CASSIPTVMSTDTQYF
TGTGCCAGCAGCATACCGACGGTAATGAGCACAGATACGCAGTATTTT
>TRBV15|-|TRBJ2-3|-
CATSRGGGTDTQYF
TGTGCCACCAGCAGAGGGGGAGGCACAGATACGCAGTATTTT